This TCR beta chain was captured by sequencing in a study of T cells in Graves' hyperthyroidism and ophthalmopathy. Germline CDR1 SNHLY, CDR2 FYNNEI. The CDR3 is 15 amino acids. The V gene lost 8 bases and the J gene lost 5 bases, with 16 bases spanning the gap. Patients were excluded because of uncontrolled infection, other autoimmune disease, pregnancy or lactation. This clonotype was detected many times. Amplified regions were TCR beta CDR3 sequences from RNA transcripts. Researchers ran a first-round RT-PCR on the TCR CDR3 using the HTBI primer set. One entry per CDR3 protein, called by TCRdb with MiXCR from the multiplex PCR reads. The sample carries some 600,000 distinct CDR3 sequences, around 13% recorded once.

The clonotype originates from a young woman with Graves' hyperthyroidism that later progressed to Graves' ophthalmopathy. The sample taken for sequencing was blood. J is TRBJ1-6 and V is TRBV2; possible D gene TRBD1, 5 bases. As DNA, the CDR3 is TGTGCCAGCCGCCCTCATGGGGGTAATAATTCACCCCTCCACTTT. This codes for CASRPHGGNNSPLHF.